The table lists the clone carrying this T cell receptor beta chain with a few counts. Its antigen is undetermined. The source of the sample is a study of T cells after yellow fever vaccination. Generation of TCR cDNA used 5'RACE template switching (which added a universal primer site and UMIs). One entry per CDR3 protein, called by TCRdb with MiXCR from the 5' RACE reads. The data contain 350,000 or so distinct CDR3 sequences, roughly 8.4% of them seen just once; the ten biggest clones take up around 17%. General study results and limits: A weaker but faster secondary response was observed, peaking on day 5 versus 15. A minor fraction of clonotypes spanned both CD4 and CD8 compartments. Abundant clonotypes (contaminants from the bulk population) could be present in FACS-sorted repertoires.

This sequence was found in a man between 18 and 29 years old who received the YFV17D yellow fever vaccine. This specimen was PBMCs, taken about 41 days after the first yellow fever vaccination.

Here the CDR3 DNA reads TGTGCCAGCAGACTAAGGGGACTCCCCTCGGGGGGCTACACCTTC. Amino acids: CASRLRGLPSGGYTF. This chain links TRBV12-3 or TRBV12-4 with TRBJ1-2, with TRBD1 as a possible D gene (5 bases). V lost 6 bases, J lost 8 bases, and 22 bases lay in between. This CDR3 has 15 amino acids.